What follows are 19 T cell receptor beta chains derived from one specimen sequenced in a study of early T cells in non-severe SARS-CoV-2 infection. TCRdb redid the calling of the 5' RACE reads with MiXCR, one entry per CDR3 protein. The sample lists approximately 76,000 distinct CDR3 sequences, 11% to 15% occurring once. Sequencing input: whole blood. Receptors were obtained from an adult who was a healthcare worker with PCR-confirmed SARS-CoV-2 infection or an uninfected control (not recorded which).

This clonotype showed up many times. The CDR3 protein is CASSLKAGLGTDTQYF. Written as DNA, the CDR3 is TGCGCCAGCAGCTTAAAAGCGGGATTGGGAACAGATACGCAGTATTTT. The chain is built from TRBV5-1 and TRBJ2-3; TRBD2 matches at 7 bases. Looked up from germline, CDR1 is SGHRS and CDR2 is YFSETQ. The V gene end was trimmed by 2 bases and the J gene end by 3 bases; junction bases not matched to a gene: 9. The CDR3 sequence is 16 residues long. Based on the CDR3 plus reference TRBV5-1 and TRBJ2-3, the full variable domain is KAGVTQTPRYLIKTRGQQVTLSCSPISGHRSVSWYQQTPGQGLQFLFEYFSETQRNKGNFPGRFSGRQFSNSRSEMNVSTLELGDSALYLCASSLKAGLGTDTQYFGPGTRLTVL.

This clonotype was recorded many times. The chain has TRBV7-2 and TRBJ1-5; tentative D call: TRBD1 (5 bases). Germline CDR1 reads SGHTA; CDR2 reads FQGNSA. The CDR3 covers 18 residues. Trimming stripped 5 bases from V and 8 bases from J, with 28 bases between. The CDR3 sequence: CASSPTSRDAWAEEPQHF. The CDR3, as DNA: TGTGCCAGCAGCCCAACGAGTCGGGACGCATGGGCGGAGGAGCCCCAGCATTTT.

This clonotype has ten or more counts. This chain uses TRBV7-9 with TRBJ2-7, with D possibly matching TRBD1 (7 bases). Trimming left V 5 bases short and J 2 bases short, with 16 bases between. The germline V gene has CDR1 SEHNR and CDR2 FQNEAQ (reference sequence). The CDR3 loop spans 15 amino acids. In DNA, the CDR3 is TGTGCCAGCAGCCAGGGGGGTCTGGTAGCCTACGAGCAGTACTTC. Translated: CASSQGGLVAYEQYF.

CDR3 amino acids: CASSPQGLAGVTGELFF. CDR3 sequence (DNA): TGTGCCAGCAGCCCCCAGGGACTAGCGGGGGTCACCGGGGAGCTGTTTTTT. The V call is TRBV11-3, the J call TRBJ2-2; TRBD2 aligns across 14 bases. Germline CDR1 SGHNT, CDR2 YENEEA. V lost 5 bases and J lost 4; bases outside the gene matches: 6. This CDR3 comprises 17 residues.

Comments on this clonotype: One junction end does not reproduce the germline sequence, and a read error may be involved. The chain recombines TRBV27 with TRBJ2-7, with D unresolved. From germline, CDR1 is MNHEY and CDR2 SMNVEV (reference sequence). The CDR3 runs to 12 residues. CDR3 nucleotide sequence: TGTGCCAGCAGTTGGAACGGTTACGAGCGGTACTTC. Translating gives CASSWNGYERYF.

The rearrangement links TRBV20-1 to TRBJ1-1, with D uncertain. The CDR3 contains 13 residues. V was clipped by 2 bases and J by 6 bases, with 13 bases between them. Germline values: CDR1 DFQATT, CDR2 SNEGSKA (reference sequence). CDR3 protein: CSARLSPSAEAFF. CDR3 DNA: TGCAGTGCTAGACTCTCTCCGTCGGCTGAAGCTTTCTTT.

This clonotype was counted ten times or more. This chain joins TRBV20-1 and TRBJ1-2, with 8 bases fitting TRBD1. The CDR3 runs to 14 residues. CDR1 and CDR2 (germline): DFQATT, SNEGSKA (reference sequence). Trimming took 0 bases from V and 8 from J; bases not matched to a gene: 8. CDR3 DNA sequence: TGCAGTGCTAGAGACCGAGACAGGGGAGGAGGCTACACCTTC. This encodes CSARDRDRGGGYTF.

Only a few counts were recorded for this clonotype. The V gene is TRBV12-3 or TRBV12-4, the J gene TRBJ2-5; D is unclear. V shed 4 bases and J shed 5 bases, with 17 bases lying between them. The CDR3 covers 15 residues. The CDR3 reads CASSSVQPAVETQYF. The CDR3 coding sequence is TGTGCCAGCAGTTCGGTACAGCCTGCCGTGGAGACCCAGTACTTC.

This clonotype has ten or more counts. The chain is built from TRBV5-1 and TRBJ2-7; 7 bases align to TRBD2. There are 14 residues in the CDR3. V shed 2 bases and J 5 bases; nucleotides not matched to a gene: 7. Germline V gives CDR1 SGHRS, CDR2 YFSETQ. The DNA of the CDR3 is TGCGCCAGCAGCTTACCTACTAGCGACGACGAGCAGTACTTC. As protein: CASSLPTSDDEQYF. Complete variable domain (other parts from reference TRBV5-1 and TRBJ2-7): KAGVTQTPRYLIKTRGQQVTLSCSPISGHRSVSWYQQTPGQGLQFLFEYFSETQRNKGNFPGRFSGRQFSNSRSEMNVSTLELGDSALYLCASSLPTSDDEQYFGPGTRLTVT.

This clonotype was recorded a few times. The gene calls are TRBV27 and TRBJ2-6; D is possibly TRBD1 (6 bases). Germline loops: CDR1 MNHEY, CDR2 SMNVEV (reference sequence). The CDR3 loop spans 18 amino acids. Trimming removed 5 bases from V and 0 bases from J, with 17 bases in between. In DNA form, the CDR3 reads TGTGCCAGCAGTCCGCGGACAGTAGGGAGCTCTGGGGCCAACGTCCTGACTTTC. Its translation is CASSPRTVGSSGANVLTF.

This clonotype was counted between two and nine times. CDR3 DNA: TGTGCTAGTGGTTTGGTAGCTGACGAGCAGTACTTC. Amino acid sequence: CASGLVADEQYF. The rearrangement uses TRBV12-5 and TRBJ2-7; D is ambiguous. Germline V CDR1 and CDR2: LGHNT, FRNRAP. V was pared by 0 bases and J by 5 bases, with 5 bases between. CDR3 length equals 12 residues.

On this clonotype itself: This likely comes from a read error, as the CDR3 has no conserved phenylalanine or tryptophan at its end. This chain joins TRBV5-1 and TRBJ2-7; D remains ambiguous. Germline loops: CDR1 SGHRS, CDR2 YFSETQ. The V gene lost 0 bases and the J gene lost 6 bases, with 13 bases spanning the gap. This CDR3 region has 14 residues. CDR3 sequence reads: CASSLAGSTGEQYL. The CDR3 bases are TGCGCCAGCAGCTTGGCTGGCAGTACCGGCGAGCAGTACTTA.

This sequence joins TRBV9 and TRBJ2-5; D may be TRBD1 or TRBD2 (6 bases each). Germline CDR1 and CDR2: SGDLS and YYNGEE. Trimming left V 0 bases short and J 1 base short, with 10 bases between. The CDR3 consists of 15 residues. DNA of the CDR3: TGTGCCAGCAGCGTAGCCGGGGGCCTCCAAGAGACCCAGTACTTC. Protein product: CASSVAGGLQETQYF. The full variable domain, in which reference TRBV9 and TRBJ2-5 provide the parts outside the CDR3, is DSGVTQTPKHLITATGQRVTLRCSPRSGDLSVYWYQQSLDQGLQFLIQYYNGEERAKGNILERFSAQQFPDLHSELNLSSLELGDSALYFCASSVAGGLQETQYFGPGTRLLVL.

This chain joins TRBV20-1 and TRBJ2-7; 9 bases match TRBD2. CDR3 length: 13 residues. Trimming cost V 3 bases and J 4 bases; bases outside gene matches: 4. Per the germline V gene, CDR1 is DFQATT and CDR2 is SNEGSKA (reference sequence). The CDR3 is CSARSSGEYEQYF. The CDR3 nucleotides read TGCAGTGCTAGGTCTAGCGGGGAGTACGAGCAGTACTTC.

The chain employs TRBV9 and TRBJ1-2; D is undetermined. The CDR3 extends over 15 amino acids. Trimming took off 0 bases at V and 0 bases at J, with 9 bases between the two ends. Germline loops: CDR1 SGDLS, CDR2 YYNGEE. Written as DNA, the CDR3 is TGTGCCAGCAGCGTAGTCCCAGACGCTAACTATGGCTACACCTTC. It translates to CASSVVPDANYGYTF.

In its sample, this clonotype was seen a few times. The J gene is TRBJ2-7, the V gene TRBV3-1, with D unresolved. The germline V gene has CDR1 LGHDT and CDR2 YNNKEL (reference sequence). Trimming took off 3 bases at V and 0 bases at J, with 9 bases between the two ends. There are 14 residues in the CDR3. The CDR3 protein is CASSHSPSSYEQYF. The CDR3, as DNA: TGTGCCAGCAGCCACAGCCCGAGCTCCTACGAGCAGTACTTC.

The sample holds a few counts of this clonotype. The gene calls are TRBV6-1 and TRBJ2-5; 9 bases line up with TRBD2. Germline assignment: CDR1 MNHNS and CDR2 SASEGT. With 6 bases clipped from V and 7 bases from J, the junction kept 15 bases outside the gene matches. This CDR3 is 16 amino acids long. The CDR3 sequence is CASRGSSGIPVGTQYF. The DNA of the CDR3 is TGTGCCAGCAGGGGTTCTAGCGGGATCCCCGTAGGGACCCAGTACTTC.

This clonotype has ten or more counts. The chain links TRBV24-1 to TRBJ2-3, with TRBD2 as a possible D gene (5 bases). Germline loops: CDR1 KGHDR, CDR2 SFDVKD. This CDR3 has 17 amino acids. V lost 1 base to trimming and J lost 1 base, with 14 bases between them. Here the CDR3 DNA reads TGTGCCACCAGTGATTTCGGGCTAGCTCCTCGCACAGATACGCAGTATTTT. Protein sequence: CATSDFGLAPRTDTQYF.

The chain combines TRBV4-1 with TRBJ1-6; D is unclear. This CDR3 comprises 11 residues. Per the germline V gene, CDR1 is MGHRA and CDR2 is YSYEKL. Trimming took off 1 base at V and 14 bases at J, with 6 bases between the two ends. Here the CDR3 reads CASSQGRALHF. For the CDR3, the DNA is TGCGCCAGCAGCCAAGGGAGGGCCCTCCACTTT.